One sample yielded the 10 T cell receptor beta chains listed below, sequenced in a study of blood T cells in healthy people across ages. Alongside a J-beta primer mix, a sample-barcoded 5' primer served in a second PCR lasting about 6 to 11 cycles. TCRdb passed the 5' RACE reads through MiXCR, listing each CDR3 protein once. The sample carries fewer than 1,200,000 distinct CDR3 sequences, approximately 26% recorded once. This sample also appeared in a second study, on T cells of mothers and their children.

Sequenced material: blood. Receptor source: a girl aged 2 to 10 in good health.

V usage is TRBV4-3 and J usage is TRBJ2-7; D unresolved. The germline V and J ends were trimmed by 1 base and 0 bases, with 10 bases remaining between them. CDR1 and CDR2 (germline): LGHNA, YSLEER. The CDR3 loop spans 15 amino acids. CDR3 DNA sequence: TGCGCCAGCAGCCAAGTCCGGTCAGGCTCCTACGAGCAGTACTTC. It encodes CASSQVRSGSYEQYF.

The chain couples TRBV27 to TRBJ2-7; no clear D. CDR3 size: 13 residues. V was trimmed by 5 bases and J by 6 bases, leaving 14 bases between them. Germline CDR1 is MNHEY and CDR2 is SMNVEV (reference sequence). CDR3 loop: CASSPTDRGEQYF. The CDR3 DNA reads TGTGCCAGCAGTCCAACAGATCGTGGCGAGCAGTACTTC.

In its sample, this clonotype was seen a few times. This chain connects TRBV6-1 to TRBJ2-7; D is possibly TRBD1 or TRBD2 (5 bases each). This CDR3 spans 13 amino acids. Trimming removed 7 bases at V and 3 bases at J, with 13 bases between. Germline assignment: CDR1 MNHNS and CDR2 SASEGT. CDR3 DNA: TGTGCCAGCATAGCACTGGGGGACTACGAGCAGTACTTC. Protein sequence: CASIALGDYEQYF.

The rearrangement links TRBV10-3 to TRBJ2-5; D is possibly TRBD2 (6 bases). The end of the DNA is better explained by TRBJ2-1, so the J call may be wrong. CDR1 is ENHRY and CDR2 is SYGVKD in the germline V gene. The CDR3 has 14 amino acids. The CDR3 DNA is TGTGCCATCGGCCGAAGGGAGGAAGACAATGAGCAGTTCTTC. Protein sequence: CAIGRREEDNEQFF.

The CDR3 loop reads CASSVDRAPLHF. As DNA, the CDR3 is TGTGCCAGCAGCGTAGACAGGGCACCCCTCCACTTT. The J gene is TRBJ1-6, the V gene TRBV9, with D perhaps TRBD1 (6 bases). Germline CDR1 and CDR2: SGDLS and YYNGEE. This CDR3 is built from 12 residues. V lost 0 bases and J 11 bases, leaving 6 bases between the germline ends.

This clonotype was found once. The chain is built from TRBV4-3 and TRBJ1-1, with 10 bases lining up with TRBD1. CDR1 LGHNA and CDR2 YSLEER come from the germline V gene. V lost 4 bases to trimming and J lost 0 bases; unmatched junction nucleotides: 11. The CDR3 sequence is 18 residues long. In nucleotides, the CDR3 is TGCGCCAGCAGCCCGGGTACGGGACAGGGGATTATGAACACTGAAGCTTTCTTT. It yields the protein CASSPGTGQGIMNTEAFF.

The chain combines TRBV10-2 with TRBJ2-1, with TRBD2 identical over 7 bases. CDR1 is WSHSY, CDR2 SAAADI, per germline. V lost 4 bases, J lost 4 bases, and 4 bases stayed unmatched. The CDR3 is 14 residues long. This chain's CDR3 is CASSVLATYNEQFF. The CDR3 DNA sequence: TGCGCCAGCAGTGTACTAGCGACATACAATGAGCAGTTCTTC.

This clonotype has ten or more counts. This sequence joins TRBV12-3 or TRBV12-4 and TRBJ2-7, with 8 bases identical to TRBD2. J was trimmed by 1 base and V by 6 bases; bases with no gene match: 5. The CDR3 sequence is 14 residues long. CDR3 DNA sequence: TGTGCCAGCAGCGTAGCGGGGAGATCCTACGAGCAGTACTTC. Its protein is CASSVAGRSYEQYF.

A few counts support this clonotype. V and J are TRBV29-1 and TRBJ1-1; the match to TRBD1 covers 7 bases. Germline values: CDR1 SQVTM, CDR2 ANQGSEA. This CDR3 has 13 residues. J was trimmed by 5 bases and V by 4 bases; bases with no gene match: 7. The CDR3: CSVVGRGITEAFF. In nucleotides, the CDR3 is TGCAGCGTTGTTGGCAGGGGGATAACTGAAGCTTTCTTT.

The chain couples TRBV9 to TRBJ2-1; D is ambiguous. Germline CDR1 SGDLS, CDR2 YYNGEE. The CDR3 is 16 amino acids. With 5 bases removed from V and 8 bases from J, the gap between germline ends came to 23 bases. CDR3 DNA: TGTGCCAGCAGTCGACCGATTTCGGGTGGAATCGATGAGCAGTTCTTC. Its protein product is CASSRPISGGIDEQFF.